The 30 T cell receptor beta chains presented below share a single source sample, sequenced in a study of T-cell memory formation after mild COVID-19. TCRdb analysed the 5' RACE reads with MiXCR anew, one entry per CDR3 protein. This sample has roughly 550,000 distinct CDR3 sequences, with 20% found just once. The sequenced sample was PBMCs or a T cell subset sorted from them (not recorded which). These receptors were obtained from an adult woman who had mild COVID-19 (a few samples of this study predate the infection). Cell type and time point are not known.

This chain uses TRBV29-1 with TRBJ1-2; 10 positions match TRBD1. The CDR3 is 14 amino acids. CDR1 and CDR2 (germline): SQVTM, ANQGSEA. The junction had 6 bases not matched to a gene; V was cut back by 6 bases and J by 2 bases. This CDR3 is CSVADRGQNYGYTF. The CDR3 coding sequence is TGCAGCGTGGCCGACAGGGGGCAAAACTATGGCTACACCTTC.

This clonotype was observed a handful of times. The chain combines TRBV21-1 with TRBJ2-3; TRBD1 is the table's D call, not checked against the DNA. TRBV21-1 is flagged as a pseudogene. This CDR3 has 15 residues. The CDR3 loop reads CASTWDRGRTDTQYF. Here the CDR3 DNA reads TGTGCCAGCACCTGGGACAGGGGGCGGACAGATACGCAGTATTTT.

This clonotype was observed at least ten times. The gene calls are TRBV15 and TRBJ2-1, with 10 bases lining up with TRBD1. This CDR3 has 15 residues. Germline lookup yields CDR1 LNHNV and CDR2 YYDKDF (reference sequence). V shed 3 bases, J shed 3 bases, and the junction held 2 bases outside the gene matches. The CDR3 nucleotides read TGTGCCACCAGCAGGGGACAGGGGAGCTACAATGAGCAGTTCTTC. This codes for CATSRGQGSYNEQFF.

The chain links TRBV3-1 to TRBJ2-3; 12 bases fit TRBD2. CDR1 is LGHDT, CDR2 YNNKEL, per germline (reference sequence). Unmatched junction bases numbered 7, after V lost 0 bases and J lost 6 bases. This CDR3 comprises 17 residues. The CDR3, as DNA: TGTGCCAGCAGCCAAGAGCGACTAGCGGGGGATAGGGATACGCAGTATTTT. It yields the protein CASSQERLAGDRDTQYF.

The CDR3 protein is CASSMSGPSYGYTF. DNA for the CDR3: TGCGCCAGCAGTATGAGTGGCCCGAGCTATGGCTACACCTTC. The chain joins TRBV5-1 to TRBJ1-2; D uncertain. Germline V lookup: CDR1 SGHRS, CDR2 YFSETQ. V was cut by 5 bases and J by 4 bases, with 15 bases left in between. The CDR3 spans 14 residues.

This rearrangement joins TRBV4-3 to TRBJ1-2; 9 bases match TRBD1. CDR1 is LGHNA and CDR2 is YSLEER in the germline V gene. The trim removed 1 base at V and 2 bases at J, leaving 5 bases unmatched. The CDR3 runs to 16 residues. The CDR3 is CASSQAGTGSNYGYTF. CDR3 DNA sequence: TGCGCCAGCAGCCAAGCCGGGACAGGGTCAAACTATGGCTACACCTTC.

This clonotype was found a few times. The chain combines TRBV7-2 with TRBJ1-2; a weak D match, TRBD1 (5 bases). Germline V gene data show CDR1 as SGHTA and CDR2 as FQGNSA. Deletions cut 3 bases from V and 6 bases from J, with 17 bases between. The CDR3 consists of 15 residues. CDR3 in DNA: TGTGCCAGCAGCTTCAGGGTCTCAGGTACCGATGGCTACACCTTC. This encodes CASSFRVSGTDGYTF. Filled out from reference TRBV7-2 and TRBJ1-2, the complete variable domain reads GAGVSQSPSNKVTEKGKDVELRCDPISGHTALYWYRQSLGQGLEFLIYFQGNSAPDKSGLPSDRFSAERTGGSVSTLTIQRTQQEDSAVYLCASSFRVSGTDGYTFGSGTRLTVV.

This clonotype was detected only a few times. This chain uses TRBV12-3 or TRBV12-4 with TRBJ2-1; D is undetermined. Trimming shortened V by 6 bases and J by 8 bases, and 8 bases separated the two germline ends. CDR3 length: 11 amino acids. This CDR3 reads CASRIAHEQFF. DNA for the CDR3: TGTGCCAGCAGAATAGCCCATGAGCAGTTCTTC.

In this sample, this clonotype turned up a few times. V usage is TRBV12-3 or TRBV12-4 and J usage is TRBJ1-5; TRBD1 matches at 7 bases. CDR3 length: 17 amino acids. J lost 4 bases, V lost 1 base, and 10 bases had no gene match. CDR3 nucleotides: TGTGCCAGCAGTTTAGGTCCGGCGACAGGGCCTAATCAGCCCCAGCATTTT. Its protein product is CASSLGPATGPNQPQHF.

The rearrangement uses TRBV19 and TRBJ2-1; 9 bases align to TRBD1. V lost 5 bases and J lost 0; bases outside the gene matches: 5. Germline V gives CDR1 LNHDA, CDR2 SQIVND (reference sequence). CDR3 length: 16 residues. CDR3 DNA sequence: TGTGCCAGTAGTCCCGGGACAGGGTTCTCCTACAATGAGCAGTTCTTC. Protein: CASSPGTGFSYNEQFF. The full variable domain, in which reference TRBV19 and TRBJ2-1 provide the parts outside the CDR3, is DGGITQSPKYLFRKEGQNVTLSCEQNLNHDAMYWYRQDPGQGLRLIYYSQIVNDFQKGDIAEGYSVSREKKESFPLTVTSAQKNPTAFYLCASSPGTGFSYNEQFFGPGTRLTVL.

This clonotype was seen only a few times. This rearrangement joins TRBV29-1 to TRBJ2-1; 10 nucleotides match TRBD2. V trimming: 5 bases; J trimming: 9 bases; junction bases outside the gene matches: 10. The CDR3 consists of 14 residues. Germline values: CDR1 SQVTM, CDR2 ANQGSEA. CDR3 sequence (DNA): TGCAGCGTTCGAGGGCTAGCGGGAGTTTTTGAGCAGTTCTTC. The encoded protein is CSVRGLAGVFEQFF.

This clonotype occurred a few times. The V call is TRBV7-9, the J call TRBJ2-3; D is unclear. The CDR3 extends over 12 amino acids. The V end lost 5 bases, the J end lost 4 bases, and 7 bases lay between the germline ends. Germline V gives CDR1 SEHNR, CDR2 FQNEAQ (reference sequence). Here the CDR3 reads CASSPSPDTQYF. The CDR3, as DNA: TGTGCCAGCAGCCCAAGCCCAGATACGCAGTATTTT. The full variable domain, completed using reference TRBV7-9 and TRBJ2-3, is DTGVSQNPRHKITKRGQNVTFRCDPISEHNRLYWYRQTLGQGPEFLTYFQNEAQLEKSRLLSDRFSAERPKGSFSTLEIQRTEQGDSAMYLCASSPSPDTQYFGPGTRLTVL.

The chain joins TRBV6-6 to TRBJ2-7; 10 bases match TRBD2. The J segment lost 4 bases and the V segment lost 6 bases, leaving 6 bases of the junction unmatched. The CDR3 contains 14 residues. Germline assignment: CDR1 MNHNY and CDR2 SVGAGI (reference sequence). CDR3 sequence reads: CASSTLAGGYEQYF. CDR3 DNA: TGTGCCAGCAGCACTTTAGCGGGAGGATACGAGCAGTACTTC.

This clonotype has only a few counts. V is TRBV30 and J is TRBJ2-7; D is possibly TRBD2 (5 bases). The CDR3 has 11 amino acids. CDR1 and CDR2 (germline): GTSNPN, SVGIG (reference sequence). V lost 5 bases and J lost 5, with 10 bases in between. CDR3 protein: CAWAGVNEQYF. The DNA of the CDR3 is TGTGCCTGGGCCGGGGTCAACGAGCAGTACTTC.

The rearrangement joins TRBV6-2 or TRBV6-3 to TRBJ2-2; 8 bases agree with TRBD1. The CDR3 extends over 15 amino acids. Unmatched junction bases numbered 7, after V lost 6 bases and J lost 4 bases. Germline assignment: CDR1 MNHEY and CDR2 SVGEGT. The CDR3 sequence: CASSLQGGGTGELFF. For the CDR3, the DNA is TGTGCCAGCAGCTTACAGGGGGGAGGCACCGGGGAGCTGTTTTTT.

The chain couples TRBV20-1 to TRBJ2-7; D gene unclear. This CDR3 spans 13 amino acids. Between the trimmed V and J ends, which lost 6 bases and 6 bases, there was a span of 18 bases. CDR1 and CDR2 from the germline V gene are DFQATT and SNEGSKA (reference sequence). The CDR3 region has the DNA TGCAGTGCCCCGAGCGACTTCCATGCCGAGCAGTACTTC. Protein sequence: CSAPSDFHAEQYF.

This clonotype was detected a few times. The V call is TRBV11-3, the J call TRBJ2-1; 10 bases fit TRBD2. Germline assignment: CDR1 SGHNT and CDR2 YENEEA. This CDR3 has 14 residues. V shed 8 bases and J 6 bases; nucleotides not matched to a gene: 7. In nucleotides, the CDR3 is TGTGCCAGCGGCTATAGCGGGAGGAGCAATGAGCAGTTCTTC. Residues: CASGYSGRSNEQFF. Based on the CDR3 plus reference TRBV11-3 and TRBJ2-1, the full variable domain is EAGVVQSPRYKIIEKKQPVAFWCNPISGHNTLYWYLQNLGQGPELLIRYENEEAVDDSQLPKDRFSAERLKGVDSTLKIQPAELGDSAVYLCASGYSGRSNEQFFGPGTRLTVL.

The gene calls are TRBV5-1 and TRBJ2-3; D remains unclear. From germline, CDR1 is SGHRS and CDR2 YFSETQ. V lost 3 bases to trimming and J lost 0 bases, with 8 bases between them. The CDR3 covers 14 residues. As DNA, the CDR3 is TGCGCCAGCAGCTGGAAAGGGAGCACAGATACGCAGTATTTT. Translating gives CASSWKGSTDTQYF.

This clonotype was counted only a few times. The chain is built from TRBV9 and TRBJ2-3; 7 bases align to TRBD2. This CDR3 is built from 17 residues. V shed 0 bases and J 0 bases; nucleotides not matched to a gene: 7. Per the germline V gene, CDR1 is SGDLS and CDR2 is YYNGEE. The CDR3 nucleotides read TGTGCCAGCAGCGTAGCGGCACTAGCGCCTAGCACAGATACGCAGTATTTT. Translated, it gives CASSVAALAPSTDTQYF. The full variable domain, completed using reference TRBV9 and TRBJ2-3, is DSGVTQTPKHLITATGQRVTLRCSPRSGDLSVYWYQQSLDQGLQFLIQYYNGEERAKGNILERFSAQQFPDLHSELNLSSLELGDSALYFCASSVAALAPSTDTQYFGPGTRLTVL.

This clonotype has only a few counts. This chain connects TRBV18 to TRBJ2-7; D is perhaps TRBD1 (5 bases). Between the trimmed V and J ends, which lost 0 bases and 6 bases, there was a span of 12 bases. The germline gives CDR1 KGHSH, CDR2 LQKENI. The CDR3 is 14 amino acids. The CDR3 nucleotides read TGTGCCAGCTCACCACCTTCGGACACACGCGAGCAGTACTTC. It codes for CASSPPSDTREQYF.

This clonotype was seen a few times. The J gene is TRBJ1-2, the V gene TRBV6-2 or TRBV6-3; D possibly corresponds to TRBD1 (6 bases). CDR1 is MNHEY, CDR2 SVGEGT, per germline. The CDR3 is 13 amino acids. The V end was cut by 6 bases, the J end by 9 bases, with 17 bases between. In DNA, the CDR3 is TGTGCCAGCAGGCCGGCAGGGGTGTATAGCTACACCTTC. It specifies CASRPAGVYSYTF.

In this sample, this clonotype turned up a few times. The genes are TRBV5-4 and TRBJ2-1, with 13 bases that match TRBD2. Germline lookup yields CDR1 SGHNT and CDR2 YYREEE (reference sequence). The CDR3 spans 15 residues. V lost 4 bases and J lost 6; bases outside the gene matches: 4. This CDR3 is CASSTGLAGANEQFF. The CDR3 DNA is TGTGCCAGCAGCACCGGACTAGCGGGAGCCAATGAGCAGTTCTTC.

This clonotype was found a few times. The rearrangement joins TRBV30 to TRBJ2-1, with D uncertain. The CDR3 is 12 amino acids. Trimming removed 0 bases at V and 9 bases at J, with 9 bases between. Germline lookup yields CDR1 GTSNPN and CDR2 SVGIG (reference sequence). CDR3 coding DNA: TGTGCCTGGAGTGTTCCGCCGGTTGAGCAGTTCTTC. This translates into CAWSVPPVEQFF.

The gene calls are TRBV30 and TRBJ2-2, with 10 bases aligning to TRBD1. V shed 6 bases, J shed 6 bases, and the junction held 10 bases outside the gene matches. This CDR3 region has 15 residues. Germline values: CDR1 GTSNPN, CDR2 SVGIG (reference sequence). The CDR3 is CACQRGQGNSGELFF. The DNA for the CDR3 is TGTGCCTGTCAGAGGGGACAGGGGAATTCCGGGGAGCTGTTTTTT. The whole variable domain, filled in from reference TRBV30 and TRBJ2-2, reads SQTIHQWPATLVQPVGSPLSLECTVEGTSNPNLYWYRQAAGRGLQLLFYSVGIGQISSEVPQNLSASRPQDRQFILSSKKLLLSDSGFYLCACQRGQGNSGELFFGEGSRLTVL.

The V and J genes are TRBV5-5 and TRBJ2-5; 9 bases are a match to TRBD2. Trimming took 5 bases from V and 2 from J; bases not matched to a gene: 7. Germline assignment: CDR1 SGHKS and CDR2 YYEKEE (reference sequence). This CDR3 has 15 residues. The DNA for the CDR3 is TGTGCCAGCAGATTAGCGGGGGTCGCTCAAGAGACCCAGTACTTC. Its protein is CASRLAGVAQETQYF.

The chain carries TRBV7-1 and TRBJ1-1; a weak D match, TRBD1 (5 bases). TRBV7-1 is filed as an ORF, its function uncertain. The CDR3 has 15 residues. The ends were cut back, 2 bases at V and 8 bases at J, with 18 bases in the middle. Here the CDR3 reads CASSSQGGYLVEAFF. The DNA of the CDR3 is TGTGCCAGCAGCTCACAGGGAGGGTATTTGGTGGAAGCTTTCTTT.

This chain joins TRBV6-5 and TRBJ2-3; perhaps TRBD1 as D (5 bases). This CDR3 is built from 15 residues. Germline V lookup: CDR1 MNHEY, CDR2 SVGAGI. Trimming left V 2 bases short and J 6 bases short, with 15 bases between. The CDR3 region is CASSYGAGAADTQYF. The CDR3 bases are TGTGCCAGCAGTTACGGGGCTGGGGCGGCGGATACGCAGTATTTT.

The chain recombines TRBV6-6 with TRBJ1-5, with a tentative D call TRBD1 (5 bases). The V gene's germline CDR1 is MNHNY and CDR2 SVGAGI (reference sequence). V shed 2 bases and J shed 0 bases, with 11 bases lying between them. The length of the CDR3 is 16 residues. CDR3: CASSYGRGNSNQPQHF. CDR3 DNA sequence: TGTGCCAGCAGTTACGGTCGGGGGAATAGCAATCAGCCCCAGCATTTT.

This clonotype showed up just a few times. This chain joins TRBV4-2 and TRBJ1-2; no clear D. Germline CDR1 and CDR2: LGHNA and YNFKEQ. This CDR3 is 14 amino acids long. V lost 0 bases, J lost 3 bases, and 8 bases lay in between. CDR3 coding DNA: TGTGCCAGCAGCCAAGATACGGGCGACTATGGCTACACCTTC. Its protein is CASSQDTGDYGYTF.

The chain uses TRBV29-1 and TRBJ2-1; D call uncertain. CDR3 length equals 13 residues. CDR1 and CDR2 from the germline V gene are SQVTM and ANQGSEA. V lost 2 bases, J lost 0 bases, and 5 bases lay in between. CDR3 DNA sequence: TGCAGCGTTGAACCCTTCTCCTACAATGAGCAGTTCTTC. Its protein product is CSVEPFSYNEQFF.